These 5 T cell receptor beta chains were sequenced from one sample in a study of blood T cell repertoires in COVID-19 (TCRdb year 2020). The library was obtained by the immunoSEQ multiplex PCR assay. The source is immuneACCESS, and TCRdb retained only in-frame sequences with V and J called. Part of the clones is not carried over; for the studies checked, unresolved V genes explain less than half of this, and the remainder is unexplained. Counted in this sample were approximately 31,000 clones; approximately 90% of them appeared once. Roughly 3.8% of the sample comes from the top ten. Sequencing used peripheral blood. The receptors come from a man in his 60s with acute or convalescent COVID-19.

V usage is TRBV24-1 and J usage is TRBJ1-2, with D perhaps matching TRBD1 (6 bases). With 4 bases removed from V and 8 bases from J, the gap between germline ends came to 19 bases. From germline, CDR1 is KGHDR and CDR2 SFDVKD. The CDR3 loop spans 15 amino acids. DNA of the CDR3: TGTGCCACCAGTGACACCGGGACAAACTTGGCGGGCTACACCTTC. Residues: CATSDTGTNLAGYTF.

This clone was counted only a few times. The CDR3 reads CASSISGLGRGYEQYF. The CDR3 bases are TGTGCCAGTAGTATAAGTGGGTTGGGCAGGGGTTACGAGCAGTACTTC. The chain employs TRBV19 and TRBJ2-7; maybe TRBD1 (6 bases). The CDR3 has 16 residues. Trimming stripped 2 bases from V and 4 bases from J, with 18 bases between. Germline CDR1 reads LNHDA; CDR2 reads SQIVND (reference sequence).

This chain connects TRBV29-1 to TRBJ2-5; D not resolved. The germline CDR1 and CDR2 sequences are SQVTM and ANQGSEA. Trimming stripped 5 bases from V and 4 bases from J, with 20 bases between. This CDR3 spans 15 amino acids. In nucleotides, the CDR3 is TGCAGCGTTTTTTTGAATATACGCTCGGGAGAGACCCAGTACTTC. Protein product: CSVFLNIRSGETQYF. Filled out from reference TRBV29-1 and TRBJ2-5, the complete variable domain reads SAVISQKPSRDICQRGTSLTIQCQVDSQVTMMFWYRQQPGQSLTLIATANQGSEATYESGFVIDKFPISRPNLTFSTLTVSNMSPEDSSIYLCSVFLNIRSGETQYFGPGTRLLVL.

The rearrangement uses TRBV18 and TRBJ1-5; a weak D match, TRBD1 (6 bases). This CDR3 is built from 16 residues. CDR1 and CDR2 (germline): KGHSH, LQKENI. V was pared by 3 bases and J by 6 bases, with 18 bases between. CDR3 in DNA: TGTGCCAGCTCACCCATACAGGGAAGGCAAGGTCAGCCCCAGCATTTT. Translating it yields CASSPIQGRQGQPQHF.

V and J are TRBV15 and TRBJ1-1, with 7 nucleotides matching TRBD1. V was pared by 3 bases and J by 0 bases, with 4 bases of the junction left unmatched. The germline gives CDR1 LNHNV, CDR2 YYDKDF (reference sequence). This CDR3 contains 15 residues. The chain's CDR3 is CATSRYTGVNTEAFF. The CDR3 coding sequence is TGTGCCACCAGCAGGTACACAGGGGTGAACACTGAAGCTTTCTTT. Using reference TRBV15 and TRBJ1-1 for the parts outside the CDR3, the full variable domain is DAMVIQNPRYQVTQFGKPVTLSCSQTLNHNVMYWYQQKSSQAPKLLFHYYDKDFNNEADTPDNFQSRRPNTSFCFLDIRSPGLGDTAMYLCATSRYTGVNTEAFFGQGTRLTVV.